The present entry profiles one TCR beta chain with its context. Its antigen is undetermined. The V gene end was trimmed by 5 bases and the J gene end by 5 bases; junction bases not matched to a gene: 9. In germline, CDR1 is LGHNA, CDR2 YNFKEQ. The CDR3 totals 15 residues. This record belongs to a study of post-analysis software for immune sequencing data. Incorporated into the TCR beta cDNA libraries were unique molecular identifiers, which served to reduce PCR and sequencing biases. About 500,000 cDNA molecules were obtained per 1 to 10 million input T cells. Using its own MiXCR run on the PCR reads, TCRdb lists one record per CDR3 protein. Among around 500,000 distinct CDR3 sequences listed, 34% were seen once. Findings and limits, study-wide: When the samples were clustered directly with F measure, those that had been prepared in the same batch showed strong co-clustering. Controls had significantly higher normalized Chao1 diversity than multiple sclerosis patients. The study found TRBV5-6, TRBV5-1 and TRBV20-1 among about 5 TRBV segments more frequent in patients than controls.

The TCR comes from a girl between 2 and 17 years old with multiple sclerosis. Input material: blood. This rearrangement joins TRBV4-2 to TRBJ2-3, with 8 bases aligning to TRBD1. The CDR3 DNA sequence: TGTGCCAGCAGCTCAAGGACAGGGTCGGAAGATACGCAGTATTTT. Protein product: CASSSRTGSEDTQYF.